This T cell receptor beta chain was identified in a study of T-cell memory formation after mild COVID-19. General observations from the study: A second wave expanding day 15 to 37 was CD4+-biased; contracting clones were balanced.

V lost 3 bases to trimming and J lost 10 bases; unmatched junction nucleotides: 8. The CDR3 runs to 14 residues. Germline CDR1 is SNHLY and CDR2 is FYNNEI. TCRdb reprocessed the 5' RACE reads with MiXCR, giving one entry per CDR3 protein. The sample carries under 300,000 distinct CDR3 sequences, roughly 15% recorded once. As to this clonotype: Its antigen is unidentified.

This receptor was obtained from a man between 18 and 35 years old who had mild COVID-19 (a few samples of this study predate the infection). Cell type and time point are not known. The rearrangement joins TRBV2 to TRBJ2-1; TRBD2 aligns across 8 bases. The specimen was PBMCs or a T cell subset sorted from them (not recorded which). CDR3 bases: TGTGCCAGCAGTGACCGAGCGGGGGTGGAGGAGCAGTTCTTC. Residues: CASSDRAGVEEQFF.